Each of the 30 T cell receptor beta chains below was sequenced from the same sample in a study of beta chain features in type 1 diabetes (dated by TCRdb to the late 2010s). Library preparation used the immunoSEQ multiplex PCR assay. The entire isolated RNA was reverse transcribed using the High Capacity cDNA Reverse Transcription Kit, and thus expressed TCRB transcripts were sequenced. Not all clones reach the TCRdb copy of this immuneACCESS table, which keeps in-frame sequences only. Checked studies attribute under half of the gap to unresolved V genes and leave the rest unexplained. This sample is represented by about 140,000 clones; approximately 9.8% of them were singletons. Less than 0.85% of the sample is taken by the ten largest. Sequenced input: central memory CD4+ T cells from blood. Receptor source: a middle-aged woman in good health.

This clone was counted between two and nine times. The CDR3 loop reads CASSPGTSGGALGNEQYF. The CDR3 DNA reads TGTGCCAGCAGCCCCGGGACTAGCGGGGGGGCTTTGGGGAACGAGCAGTACTTC. This rearrangement joins TRBV7-2 to TRBJ2-7, with 16 bases fitting TRBD2. The V gene's germline CDR1 is SGHTA and CDR2 FQGNSA. J lost 5 bases, V lost 5 bases, and 12 bases had no gene match. This CDR3 region has 18 residues. The variable domain in full, with the rest retrieved from reference TRBV7-2 and TRBJ2-7, is GAGVSQSPSNKVTEKGKDVELRCDPISGHTALYWYRQSLGQGLEFLIYFQGNSAPDKSGLPSDRFSAERTGGSVSTLTIQRTQQEDSAVYLCASSPGTSGGALGNEQYFGPGTRLTVT.

CDR3 bases: TGTGCCACCAGCAGTGACAGATATAGCTATGGCTACACCTTC. Protein product: CATSSDRYSYGYTF. The chain uses TRBV15 and TRBJ1-2; TRBD1 is a possible D gene (5 bases). The V gene lost 3 bases and the J gene lost 4 bases, with 12 bases spanning the gap. CDR1 and CDR2 from the germline V gene are LNHNV and YYDKDF (reference sequence). The CDR3 loop spans 14 amino acids.

This clone appeared a few times. The rearrangement joins TRBV5-1 to TRBJ1-1, with D uncertain. Germline loops: CDR1 SGHRS, CDR2 YFSETQ. The CDR3 loop spans 14 amino acids. Deletions cut 6 bases from V and 4 bases from J, with 16 bases between. The CDR3 DNA is TGCGCCAGCAACAGTGGAGGTACAAGCACTGAAGCTTTCTTT. Protein sequence: CASNSGGTSTEAFF.

This clone was found a few times. The rearrangement links TRBV6-1 to TRBJ2-1, with a weak D call TRBD2 (6 bases). There are 15 residues in the CDR3. V lost 7 bases and J 4 bases, leaving 17 bases between the germline ends. Looked up from germline, CDR1 is MNHNS and CDR2 is SASEGT. The CDR3 region has the DNA TGTGCCAGCATAACGGGCGGGGCCCCGTACAATGAGCAGTTCTTC. Amino acids: CASITGGAPYNEQFF.

The chain links TRBV5-6 to TRBJ1-2, with D possibly being TRBD1 (5 bases). The germline gives CDR1 SGHDT, CDR2 YYEEEE. The CDR3 has 14 amino acids. Trimming shortened V by 5 bases and J by 2 bases, and 13 bases separated the two germline ends. Here the CDR3 reads CASSQLRANYGYTF. The CDR3 DNA sequence: TGTGCCAGCAGTCAACTCAGGGCGAACTATGGCTACACCTTC.

This clone was observed a few times. The chain is built from TRBV2 and TRBJ2-7, with TRBD2 matching over 12 bases. CDR3 length equals 14 residues. Germline loops: CDR1 SNHLY, CDR2 FYNNEI. J lost 6 bases, V lost 7 bases, and 7 bases had no gene match. This CDR3 reads CASTSSLAGGEQYF. The CDR3 nucleotides read TGTGCCAGCACCTCCTCACTAGCGGGGGGCGAGCAGTACTTC.

The CDR3 protein is CASRLTDGSAYEQYF. CDR3 sequence (DNA): TGTGCCAGCAGGCTAACGGACGGTAGCGCCTACGAGCAGTACTTC. V usage is TRBV25-1 and J usage is TRBJ2-7, with D possibly being TRBD2 (5 bases). V was shortened by 6 bases and J by 2 bases, with 17 bases between the two germline ends. Germline CDR1 and CDR2: MGHDK and SYGVNS. There are 15 residues in the CDR3.

The chain combines TRBV7-8 with TRBJ2-5, with 9 bases fitting TRBD1. The CDR3 extends over 17 amino acids. The germline CDR1 and CDR2 sequences are SGHVS and FQNEAQ. The J segment lost 4 bases and the V segment lost 6 bases, leaving 15 bases of the junction unmatched. The CDR3 is CASRAGQGSSYAETQYF. The CDR3 bases are TGTGCCAGCAGAGCTGGACAGGGGAGTAGCTACGCAGAGACCCAGTACTTC.

Here the CDR3 reads CASSPAAGGSGEQYF. The CDR3 DNA follows: TGTGCCAGCTCACCGGCGGCGGGGGGTTCGGGCGAGCAGTACTTC. V usage is TRBV18 and J usage is TRBJ2-7; 8 bases line up with TRBD2. CDR3 length: 15 residues. J gave up 6 bases and V 3 bases, and 10 bases lay outside the gene matches. Germline V gene lookup returns CDR1 KGHSH and CDR2 LQKENI.

A note on this clone: This CDR3 is also generated by other DNA sequences in the sample. The V call is TRBV5-1, the J call TRBJ2-2; D is uncertain. The CDR3 has 14 residues. V lost 0 bases and J lost 1, with 4 bases in between. The germline gives CDR1 SGHRS, CDR2 YFSETQ. CDR3 sequence: CASSLAGNTGELFF. The CDR3 coding sequence is TGCGCCAGCAGCTTGGCCGGGAACACCGGGGAGCTGTTTTTT.

The table lists this clone with a few counts. This chain uses TRBV14 with TRBJ2-1; a weak D match, TRBD1 (5 bases). Trimming took 1 base from V and 6 from J, leaving 16 bases between them. This CDR3 is 16 amino acids long. Germline CDR1 is SGHDN and CDR2 is FVKESK. This CDR3 reads CASSQAVTALFNEQFF. CDR3 coding DNA: TGTGCCAGCAGCCAAGCTGTGACAGCCCTATTCAATGAGCAGTTCTTC.

The V call is TRBV5-1, the J call TRBJ2-2; maybe TRBD1 (6 bases). This CDR3 has 15 residues. Trimming stripped 0 bases from V and 6 bases from J, with 12 bases between. Germline V lookup: CDR1 SGHRS, CDR2 YFSETQ. The CDR3 is CASSLENRVAGELFF. DNA of the CDR3: TGCGCCAGCAGCTTGGAAAACAGGGTTGCCGGGGAGCTGTTTTTT.

This clone was detected only a few times. The J gene is TRBJ1-5, the V gene TRBV2; tentatively, D is TRBD1 (5 bases). V was clipped by 7 bases and J by 5 bases, with 12 bases between them. Germline lookup yields CDR1 SNHLY and CDR2 FYNNEI. This CDR3 has 13 residues. CDR3 bases: TGTGCCAGCAACTTACCGGGGGATCAGCCCCAGCATTTT. It encodes CASNLPGDQPQHF. The full variable domain, in which reference TRBV2 and TRBJ1-5 provide the parts outside the CDR3, is EPEVTQTPSHQVTQMGQEVILRCVPISNHLYFYWYRQILGQKVEFLVSFYNNEISEKSEIFDDQFSVERPDGSNFTLKIRSTKLEDSAMYFCASNLPGDQPQHFGDGTRLSIL.

The gene calls are TRBV5-8 and TRBJ1-2; 9 bases map to TRBD1. The length of the CDR3 is 18 residues. J lost 1 base, V lost 4 bases, and 14 bases had no gene match. The germline V gene has CDR1 SGHTS and CDR2 YDEGEE. CDR3 amino acids: CASSPSDRDRARNYGYTF. The CDR3 region has the DNA TGTGCCAGCAGCCCCTCAGACCGGGACAGGGCGCGTAACTATGGCTACACCTTC. The variable domain in full, with the rest retrieved from reference TRBV5-8 and TRBJ1-2, is EAGVTQSPTHLIKTRGQQATLRCSPISGHTSVYWYQQALGLGLQFLLWYDEGEERNRGNFPPRFSGRQFPNYSSELNVNALELEDSALYLCASSPSDRDRARNYGYTFGSGTRLTVV.

The sample holds many counts of this clone. The chain employs TRBV29-1 and TRBJ1-5, with TRBD1 as a possible D gene (6 bases). CDR3 length: 13 residues. Germline values: CDR1 SQVTM, CDR2 ANQGSEA. V dropped 6 bases and J dropped 4 bases, with 13 bases sitting between them. DNA for the CDR3: TGCAGCGTGGAACAGGGTGTTAATCAGCCCCAGCATTTT. It specifies CSVEQGVNQPQHF.

The chain joins TRBV5-4 to TRBJ2-5, with D possibly being TRBD2 (6 bases). Trimming took 7 bases from V and 1 from J, leaving 14 bases between them. The CDR3 consists of 14 residues. The germline V gene encodes CDR1 SGHNT and CDR2 YYREEE (reference sequence). CDR3 sequence: CASRLDRRQETQYF. As DNA, the CDR3 is TGTGCCAGCCGACTAGACAGACGCCAAGAGACCCAGTACTTC.

This clone was seen a handful of times. The rearrangement uses TRBV27 and TRBJ2-1; TRBD2 agrees at 9 bases. CDR1 and CDR2 from the germline V gene are MNHEY and SMNVEV (reference sequence). The trim removed 5 bases at V and 8 bases at J, leaving 13 bases unmatched. The CDR3 covers 16 residues. The CDR3 is CASSRDPGTSLDEQFF. The CDR3 DNA reads TGTGCCAGCAGTCGAGACCCCGGGACTAGCCTCGATGAGCAGTTCTTC.

CDR3 in amino acids: CATSRDPASGGFRGGTDTQYF. In DNA form, the CDR3 reads TGTGCCACCAGCAGAGATCCAGCTAGCGGGGGGTTTCGAGGGGGCACAGATACGCAGTATTTT. The chain joins TRBV15 to TRBJ2-3, with 11 bases identical to TRBD2. The CDR3 has 21 residues. V trimming: 0 bases; J trimming: 1 base; junction bases outside the gene matches: 15. Germline CDR1 is LNHNV and CDR2 is YYDKDF (reference sequence).

The V and J genes are TRBV7-9 and TRBJ1-6; 8 bases align to TRBD1. V was pared by 2 bases and J by 5 bases, with 8 bases of the junction left unmatched. CDR1 SEHNR and CDR2 FQNEAQ come from the germline V gene (reference sequence). The CDR3 contains 17 residues. CDR3 in DNA: TGTGCCAGCAGCTTAAATTCCAGGGGGCGTGATAATTCACCCCTCCACTTT. Translation: CASSLNSRGRDNSPLHF.

This rearrangement joins TRBV15 to TRBJ2-2, with TRBD2 as a possible D gene (6 bases). Trimming removed 7 bases at V and 5 bases at J, with 17 bases between. Germline V gene data show CDR1 as LNHNV and CDR2 as YYDKDF (reference sequence). The CDR3 runs to 15 residues. CDR3 sequence (DNA): TGTGCCACCAATGCTCGTGGGGGGTTTACCGGGGAGCTGTTTTTT. Amino acids: CATNARGGFTGELFF.

This clone was detected a few times. The chain couples TRBV18 to TRBJ2-3; tentative D call: TRBD2 (5 bases). The CDR3 contains 15 residues. Per germline, CDR1 KGHSH and CDR2 LQKENI. Trimming took off 3 bases at V and 2 bases at J, with 12 bases between the two ends. The CDR3 coding sequence is TGTGCCAGCTCACCCACATCTAGCCCCACAGATACGCAGTATTTT. Translating it yields CASSPTSSPTDTQYF.

This clone was observed a handful of times. This sequence joins TRBV6-1 and TRBJ1-2; D remains ambiguous. The CDR3 extends over 15 amino acids. V lost 2 bases and J 4 bases, leaving 14 bases between the germline ends. Germline CDR1 and CDR2: MNHNS and SASEGT. CDR3 residues: CASSESSKKSYGYTF. The CDR3 nucleotides are TGTGCCAGCAGTGAATCCTCTAAGAAAAGCTATGGCTACACCTTC.

The chain links TRBV5-1 to TRBJ1-1, with a tentative D call TRBD1 (6 bases). The CDR3 is made up of 15 amino acids. Trimming took 3 bases from V and 6 from J, leaving 18 bases between them. In germline, CDR1 is SGHRS, CDR2 YFSETQ. The CDR3 DNA sequence: TGCGCCAGCAGCTGGTTACAGGGTAGAGCGGCTGAAGCTTTCTTT. Translating it yields CASSWLQGRAAEAFF.

The sample holds many counts of this clone. The genes are TRBV4-3 and TRBJ2-7; 11 bases match TRBD1. J gave up 1 base and V 3 bases, and 5 bases lay outside the gene matches. Germline values: CDR1 LGHNA, CDR2 YSLEER. The CDR3 has 16 residues. The CDR3 loop is CASSHGQGAPSYEQYF. The DNA for the CDR3 is TGCGCCAGCAGCCATGGACAGGGGGCCCCTTCCTACGAGCAGTACTTC.

This clone was counted a few times. This chain links TRBV25-1 with TRBJ2-7; tentative D call: TRBD1 (5 bases). The CDR3 totals 17 residues. Trimming shortened V by 6 bases and J by 2 bases, and 23 bases separated the two germline ends. Germline V CDR1 and CDR2: MGHDK, SYGVNS. This chain's CDR3 is CASSPCLRTLNTYEQYF. The CDR3 DNA reads as TGTGCCAGCAGCCCCTGTTTAAGGACACTTAATACCTACGAGCAGTACTTC.

The chain employs TRBV6-4 and TRBJ1-1; TRBD1 might be the D (5 bases). Germline CDR1 MRHNA, CDR2 SNTAGT. There are 12 residues in the CDR3. V was shortened by 5 bases and J by 12 bases, with 16 bases between the two germline ends. The DNA for the CDR3 is TGTGCCAGCAGTCACAAGGGGCGGTATCCTTTCTTT. This gives the protein CASSHKGRYPFF.

The sample holds a few counts of this clone. This sequence joins TRBV5-1 and TRBJ2-1; the D gene is possibly TRBD2 (5 bases). Trimming removed 4 bases at V and 7 bases at J, with 12 bases between. Germline CDR1 and CDR2: SGHRS and YFSETQ. The CDR3 covers 13 residues. The CDR3, as DNA: TGCGCCAGCAGCCGTTCTACGGGAAATGAGCAGTTCTTC. This sequence encodes CASSRSTGNEQFF.

This clone was counted a few times. The CDR3 here is CASSRTEHSYEQYF. DNA of the CDR3: TGTGCCAGCAGTCGAACCGAACATTCCTACGAGCAGTACTTC. This chain uses TRBV2 with TRBJ2-7; D uncertain. The CDR3 spans 14 residues. Trimming cost V 5 bases and J 1 base, with 12 bases left between them. Germline loops: CDR1 SNHLY, CDR2 FYNNEI.

The chain is built from TRBV18 and TRBJ1-3, with TRBD1 matching 11 bases. V lost 6 bases, J lost 6 bases, and 7 bases stayed unmatched. The germline V gene encodes CDR1 KGHSH and CDR2 LQKENI. CDR3 length equals 15 residues. The CDR3 bases are TGTGCCAGCTCGAAGGACAGGGGGCGCGAAAACACCATATATTTT. Translated, it gives CASSKDRGRENTIYF.

This chain joins TRBV2 and TRBJ2-7; TRBD2 might be the D (6 bases). Germline CDR1 is SNHLY and CDR2 is FYNNEI. Trimming removed 3 bases at V and 2 bases at J, with 8 bases between. The CDR3 sequence is 13 residues long. The CDR3 sequence is CASSDGGTYEQYF. In DNA form, the CDR3 reads TGTGCCAGCAGTGACGGGGGTACCTACGAGCAGTACTTC.